The 23 T cell receptor beta chains below come from one sample, sequenced in a study of control samples from healthy donors and cancer patients. Assay: immunoSEQ multiplex PCR; the TCRdb copy retains only in-frame clones and omits some. The sample has about 120,000 clones, around 89% seen once; the top ten hold less than 3%. Sequencing input: blood. These receptors all stem from a woman in her seventies in good health.

The V and J genes are TRBV27 and TRBJ2-5; the D gene is possibly TRBD2 (5 bases). Trimming removed 6 bases from V and 5 bases from J, with 19 bases in between. This CDR3 spans 15 amino acids. Germline V gene lookup returns CDR1 MNHEY and CDR2 SMNVEV (reference sequence). This CDR3 reads CASSRAHGDGETQYF. CDR3 DNA: TGTGCCAGCAGCCGAGCCCACGGGGATGGGGAGACCCAGTACTTC.

The chain employs TRBV7-9 and TRBJ1-1; 9 bases map to TRBD1. This CDR3 is 14 amino acids long. V was clipped by 5 bases and J by 6 bases; unmatched bases: 7. Germline V gene sequence: CDR1 SEHNR, CDR2 FQNEAQ (reference sequence). The CDR3: CASSQTGGGAEAFF. The CDR3 DNA reads as TGTGCCAGCAGCCAGACAGGGGGAGGCGCTGAAGCTTTCTTT.

This clone is a singleton in its sample. This chain connects TRBV6-5 to TRBJ1-5; D is unclear. Germline V lookup: CDR1 MNHEY, CDR2 SVGAGI. Trimming took off 4 bases at V and 1 base at J, with 5 bases between the two ends. This CDR3 has 13 amino acids. CDR3 nucleotide sequence: TGTGCCAGCAGTTTCGGGAGCAATCAGCCCCAGCATTTT. Translation gives CASSFGSNQPQHF.

This chain joins TRBV3-1 (or the pseudogene TRBV3-2) and TRBJ2-7, with TRBD2 matching 8 bases. Germline lookup yields CDR1 LGHDT and CDR2 YNNKEL (reference sequence). The CDR3 is 17 amino acids. V shed 0 bases and J 5 bases; nucleotides not matched to a gene: 12. CDR3 sequence: CASSQDFPGLVSDEQYF. CDR3 DNA sequence: TGTGCCAGCAGCCAAGATTTTCCGGGACTAGTGTCCGACGAGCAGTACTTC.

V gene TRBV5-4 combines with J gene TRBJ2-5; 9 nucleotides align to TRBD2. J lost 7 bases, V lost 0 bases, and 7 bases had no gene match. This CDR3 has 15 amino acids. Looked up from germline, CDR1 is SGHNT and CDR2 is YYREEE (reference sequence). CDR3 in amino acids: CASSLAGGGAGTQYF. DNA for the CDR3: TGTGCCAGCAGCTTGGCTGGCGGGGGGGCGGGGACCCAGTACTTC.

This clone appeared once. The rearrangement joins TRBV4-1 to TRBJ2-3; no clear D gene. This CDR3 is 13 amino acids long. Trimming stripped 1 base from V and 7 bases from J, with 9 bases between. Germline CDR1 reads MGHRA; CDR2 reads YSYEKL. In DNA form, the CDR3 reads TGCGCCAGCAGCCAAGTCGGGCGGTATACGCAGTATTTT. Its translation: CASSQVGRYTQYF.

This chain uses TRBV7-9 with TRBJ1-2; 9 positions match TRBD1. This CDR3 contains 14 residues. V was clipped by 3 bases and J by 8 bases; unmatched bases: 7. Germline V gene sequence: CDR1 SEHNR, CDR2 FQNEAQ (reference sequence). CDR3 bases: TGTGCCAGCAGCTTGTCGGGACAGGGTTTAGGCTACACCTTC. It translates to CASSLSGQGLGYTF.

Worth noting for this clone: Relative to the germline gene, one junction end is altered; a read error may explain this. The V gene is TRBV18, the J gene TRBJ1-1; D unresolved. Germline V CDR1 and CDR2: KGHSH, LQKENI. The CDR3 runs 13 residues. DNA for the CDR3: TGTGCCAGCCAAAGGACGGCGAACTCTGAAGCTTTCTTT. Encoded protein: CASQRTANSEAFF.

The J gene is TRBJ2-2, the V gene TRBV4-1; possibly TRBD1 for D (5 bases). The V end was cut by 0 bases, the J end by 5 bases, with 13 bases between. The germline V gene has CDR1 MGHRA and CDR2 YSYEKL. The CDR3 runs 16 residues. CDR3 bases: TGCGCCAGCAGCCAAGAAAAACAGGTCGGGACCGGGGAGCTGTTTTTT. This encodes CASSQEKQVGTGELFF.

Comments on this clone: Other DNA sequences within the sample encode an identical CDR3. CDR3 sequence reads: CASSLESPNYGYTF. CDR3 nucleotides: TGCGCCAGCAGCTTGGAATCCCCCAACTATGGCTACACCTTC. The chain is built from TRBV5-1 and TRBJ1-2; D is undetermined. CDR1 and CDR2 (germline): SGHRS, YFSETQ. V lost 0 bases and J lost 2, with 8 bases in between. The length of the CDR3 is 14 residues.

This clone was seen once. V gene TRBV29-1 combines with J gene TRBJ1-3, with TRBD1 as a possible D gene (5 bases). Germline V gives CDR1 SQVTM, CDR2 ANQGSEA. The CDR3 has 16 amino acids. V shed 4 bases and J shed 0 bases, with 16 bases lying between them. CDR3 amino acids: CSVAAGRPSSGNTIYF. The CDR3 DNA follows: TGCAGCGTTGCGGCGGGACGGCCGAGCTCTGGAAACACCATATATTTT. The full variable domain, with the rest looked up from reference TRBV29-1 and TRBJ1-3, is SAVISQKPSRDICQRGTSLTIQCQVDSQVTMMFWYRQQPGQSLTLIATANQGSEATYESGFVIDKFPISRPNLTFSTLTVSNMSPEDSSIYLCSVAAGRPSSGNTIYFGEGSWLTVV.

V gene TRBV3-1 (or the pseudogene TRBV3-2) combines with J gene TRBJ2-5; no clear D gene. There are 13 residues in the CDR3. The V end lost 0 bases, the J end lost 4 bases, and 6 bases lay between the germline ends. CDR1 and CDR2 (germline): LGHDT, YNNKEL (reference sequence). The CDR3, as DNA: TGTGCCAGCAGCCAAGACCCCCCAGAGACCCAGTACTTC. It yields the protein CASSQDPPETQYF.

The CDR3: CASSIDLVRSPTFHYEQYF. In DNA, the CDR3 is TGTGCCAGTAGTATAGATCTCGTCAGGTCCCCGACATTCCACTACGAGCAGTACTTC. V gene TRBV19 combines with J gene TRBJ2-7; unclear D gene. The V gene lost 0 bases and the J gene lost 3 bases, with 24 bases spanning the gap. The germline gives CDR1 LNHDA, CDR2 SQIVND (reference sequence). The CDR3 runs 19 residues.

This chain connects TRBV7-2 to TRBJ2-3, with 9 bases matching TRBD2. Per germline, CDR1 SGHTA and CDR2 FQGNSA. V shed 2 bases, J shed 1 base, and the junction held 1 base outside the gene matches. The CDR3 spans 15 residues. The CDR3 here is CASSLTSGRTDTQYF. CDR3 DNA: TGTGCCAGCAGCTTAACTAGCGGGCGCACAGATACGCAGTATTTT.

V and J are TRBV5-1 and TRBJ2-7; possibly TRBD1 for D (5 bases). The germline V and J ends were trimmed by 0 bases and 1 base, with 20 bases remaining between them. The CDR3 length is 18 residues. Germline-derived CDR1 and CDR2 are SGHRS and YFSETQ. CDR3 in amino acids: CASSLGGSRTPYSYEQYF. The CDR3 DNA is TGCGCCAGCAGCTTGGGGGGATCCCGGACACCATATTCCTACGAGCAGTACTTC. The whole variable domain, remainder taken from reference TRBV5-1 and TRBJ2-7, is KAGVTQTPRYLIKTRGQQVTLSCSPISGHRSVSWYQQTPGQGLQFLFEYFSETQRNKGNFPGRFSGRQFSNSRSEMNVSTLELGDSALYLCASSLGGSRTPYSYEQYFGPGTRLTVT.

This clone was detected a few times. The chain combines TRBV3-1 (or the pseudogene TRBV3-2) with TRBJ1-2; D possibly corresponds to TRBD1 (6 bases). Germline V gives CDR1 LGHDT, CDR2 YNNKEL (reference sequence). Trimming shortened V by 5 bases and J by 2 bases, and 21 bases separated the two germline ends. The CDR3 sequence is 17 residues long. The CDR3 sequence: CASSSGGDTFRNYGYTF. The DNA for the CDR3 is TGTGCCAGCAGCTCGGGGGGGGACACCTTCCGCAACTATGGCTACACCTTC.

This clone was found a few times. This chain uses TRBV5-8 with TRBJ1-2, with 7 bases lining up with TRBD1. The CDR3 sequence is 14 residues long. From germline, CDR1 is SGHTS and CDR2 YDEGEE. V was pared by 4 bases and J by 5 bases, with 8 bases of the junction left unmatched. The CDR3 here is CASSRGQEGYGYTF. The CDR3 DNA sequence: TGTGCCAGCAGCCGCGGACAGGAGGGGTATGGCTACACCTTC.

The V gene is TRBV7-9, the J gene TRBJ1-1; D might be TRBD1 (5 bases). The CDR3 covers 13 residues. The germline V gene has CDR1 SEHNR and CDR2 FQNEAQ (reference sequence). Trimming removed 7 bases from V and 5 bases from J, with 14 bases in between. CDR3 protein: CASKGMSITEAFF. The CDR3 DNA follows: TGTGCCAGCAAGGGGATGTCGATTACTGAAGCTTTCTTT.

The V call is TRBV11-2, the J call TRBJ1-1; maybe TRBD1 (6 bases). CDR3 length: 14 amino acids. In germline, CDR1 is SGHAT, CDR2 FQNNGV. Between the trimmed V and J ends, which lost 7 bases and 4 bases, there was a span of 16 bases. CDR3 DNA: TGTGCCAGCACCGAGGGGGATCGGATCACTGAAGCTTTCTTT. It yields the protein CASTEGDRITEAFF.

The J gene is TRBJ1-1, the V gene TRBV6-6; D unclear. With 3 bases removed from V and 0 bases from J, the gap between germline ends came to 11 bases. The V gene's germline CDR1 is MNHNY and CDR2 SVGAGI (reference sequence). The CDR3 contains 15 residues. The CDR3 spells CASSYAGPMNTEAFF. CDR3 DNA: TGTGCCAGCAGTTATGCCGGGCCCATGAACACTGAAGCTTTCTTT.

The gene calls are TRBV11-2 and TRBJ2-7, with 14 bases aligning to TRBD2. This CDR3 region has 19 residues. With V trimmed by 5 bases and J by 1 base, 13 bases remained unmatched. Germline assignment: CDR1 SGHAT and CDR2 FQNNGV. The CDR3 is CASSPLRLAGGFLSYEQYF. The CDR3 coding sequence is TGTGCCAGCAGCCCACTTCGACTAGCGGGGGGGTTCCTTTCCTACGAGCAGTACTTC. Variable domain in full (rest from reference TRBV11-2 and TRBJ2-7): EAGVAQSPRYKIIEKRQSVAFWCNPISGHATLYWYQQILGQGPKLLIQFQNNGVVDDSQLPKDRFSAERLKGVDSTLKIQPAKLEDSAVYLCASSPLRLAGGFLSYEQYFGPGTRLTVT.

This chain connects TRBV5-4 to TRBJ2-5; 8 bases agree with TRBD2. This CDR3 contains 15 residues. Germline loops: CDR1 SGHNT, CDR2 YYREEE (reference sequence). V gave up 4 bases and J gave up 1 base; unmatched junction bases: 6. The DNA of the CDR3 is TGTGCCAGCAGCGCGACCACTAGCGGCCAAGAGACCCAGTACTTC. It is translated as CASSATTSGQETQYF.

This clone has only one observation. The V gene is TRBV9, the J gene TRBJ2-1; TRBD2 aligns across 13 bases. In germline, CDR1 is SGDLS, CDR2 YYNGEE. The length of the CDR3 is 15 residues. J lost 5 bases, V lost 3 bases, and 2 bases had no gene match. The CDR3 here is CASSGLAGGNNEQFF. CDR3 nucleotides: TGTGCCAGCAGCGGACTAGCGGGGGGTAACAATGAGCAGTTCTTC.